This TCR beta chain is from a study of blood T cell repertoires in COVID-19. Sequenced by immunoSEQ multiplex PCR; TCRdb stores in-frame clones only, minus some. The table shows around 230,000 clones, with approximately 84% occurring only once. The V segment lost 4 bases and the J segment 5 bases; nucleotides outside the gene matches: 5. This CDR3 comprises 14 residues. Germline CDR1 reads SGHVS; CDR2 reads FNYEAQ. This sequence was found in a man aged 40-49 years who had recovered from COVID-19. The rearrangement links TRBV7-6 to TRBJ1-1; 9 bases line up with TRBD1. Material for sequencing was PBMCs or T cells enriched from blood (not recorded which). The CDR3 is CASSWGQGRTEAFF. CDR3 sequence (DNA): TGTGCCAGCAGCTGGGGACAGGGTAGGACTGAAGCTTTCTTT.